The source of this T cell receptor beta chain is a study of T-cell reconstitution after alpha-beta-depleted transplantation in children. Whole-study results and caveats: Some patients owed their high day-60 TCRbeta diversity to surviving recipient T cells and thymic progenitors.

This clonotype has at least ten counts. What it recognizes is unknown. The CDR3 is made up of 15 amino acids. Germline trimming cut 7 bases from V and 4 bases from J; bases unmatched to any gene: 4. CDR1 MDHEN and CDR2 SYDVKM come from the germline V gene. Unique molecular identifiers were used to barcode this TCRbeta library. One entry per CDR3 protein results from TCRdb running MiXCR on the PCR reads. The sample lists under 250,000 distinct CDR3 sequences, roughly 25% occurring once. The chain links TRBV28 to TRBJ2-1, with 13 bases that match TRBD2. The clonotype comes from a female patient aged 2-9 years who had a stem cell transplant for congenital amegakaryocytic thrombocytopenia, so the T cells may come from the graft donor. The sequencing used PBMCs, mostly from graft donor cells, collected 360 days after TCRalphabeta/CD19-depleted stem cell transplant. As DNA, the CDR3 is TGTGCCAGCACCCAGGGACTAGCGGGGTACAATGAGCAGTTCTTC. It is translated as CASTQGLAGYNEQFF.